This T cell receptor (beta chain) emerged from a study of OX40 agonist ivuxolimab in advanced cancers. Study background: Each dose-escalation patient presented with hepatocellular carcinoma, melanoma, renal cell or head and neck cancer. Subjects had a mean age of approximately 60 years, with a range of about 23 to 85; less than 90% were male. Findings and limits, study-wide: CD8+ T cells (on average) carried more expanded clones than CD4+ T cells.

The protocol was immunoSEQ multiplex PCR, while the TCRdb copy is restricted to in-frame clones and leaves out a portion. The sample holds about 79,000 clones, around 85% seen once. This clone has a handful of counts. Its antigen is not known. The ends were cut back, 2 bases at V and 0 bases at J, with 7 bases in the middle. The CDR3 contains 14 residues. The germline gives CDR1 ENHRY, CDR2 SYGVKD. This clonotype originated in an adult with an advanced solid tumor such as melanoma, head and neck, liver or kidney cancer. The chain is built from TRBV10-3 and TRBJ1-2; D not resolved. Sequencing was performed on CD4+ or CD8+ T cells sorted from blood, taken in a trial of the OX40 agonist ivuxolimab. As DNA, the CDR3 is TGTGCCATCAGTGAGGGCCGGACTAACTATGGCTACACCTTC. Translating gives CAISEGRTNYGYTF.